These 3 T cell receptor beta chains came from one sample sequenced in a study of cytomegalovirus exposure and HLA in healthy donors. A multiplex PCR was run with 60 Vbeta primers and 13 Jbeta primers. The data were produced by immunoSEQ multiplex PCR, yet TCRdb's version contains in-frame clones alone and is incomplete. Counted here are about 120,000 clones, more than 65% occurring once; the ten biggest clones make up 3.5% to 4.5%. The specimen sequenced was PBMCs. Receptors were obtained from a man in his late teens or twenties in good health and CMV-seropositive.

This chain connects TRBV7-9 to TRBJ1-1; 8 bases line up with TRBD1. The CDR3 loop spans 18 amino acids. Trimming at V came to 2 bases and at J to 7 bases, leaving 18 bases not matched to a gene. Germline-derived CDR1 and CDR2 are SEHNR and FQNEAQ (reference sequence). The CDR3 nucleotides are TGTGCCAGCAGCTTATTACAGGGGAACAGGGGGAATACCTTTGAAGCTTTCTTT. This gives the protein CASSLLQGNRGNTFEAFF.

This chain connects TRBV5-6 to TRBJ2-7, with D tentatively TRBD2 (5 bases). The V end was cut by 0 bases, the J end by 4 bases, with 11 bases between. The CDR3 loop spans 14 amino acids. Germline values: CDR1 SGHDT, CDR2 YYEEEE. The CDR3 DNA follows: TGTGCCAGCAGCTTGGGGTCTCGGGGATACGAGCAGTACTTC. Translated: CASSLGSRGYEQYF.

V is TRBV2 and J is TRBJ2-7; 7 nucleotides align to TRBD2. The ends lost 4 bases at V and 4 bases at J; junction bases unmatched: 13. CDR1 and CDR2 (germline): SNHLY, FYNNEI. The CDR3 has 16 residues. CDR3 residues: CASSVRFAGAHYEQYF. The CDR3 DNA reads as TGTGCCAGCAGTGTTAGGTTTGCGGGAGCACATTACGAGCAGTACTTC.